This TCR beta chain is drawn from a study of blood T cells in healthy people across ages. Findings and limits, study-wide: Comparison with aged donors showed that long-lived donors had more naive CD4+ cells and higher diversity. With age, beta diversity per million T cells declined roughly linearly, significantly by 40 to 50.

There are 17 residues in the CDR3. Germline V gene sequence: CDR1 LGHDT, CDR2 YNNKEL (reference sequence). V lost 4 bases and J lost 6, with 22 bases in between. Using a J-beta primer mix together with a sample-barcoded 5' primer, a second PCR was run for roughly 6 to 12 cycles. All samples yielded 2.5 million or more CDR3-containing paired-end reads. TCRdb redid the calling of the 5' RACE reads with MiXCR, one entry per CDR3 protein. In the table there are about a million distinct CDR3 sequences, under 40% of which are singletons. In this sample, this clonotype turned up once. Antigen unknown. The genes are TRBV3-1 and TRBJ2-1; D is possibly TRBD2 (6 bases). The receptor was derived from a man aged 18 to 35 in good health. Input material: blood. In nucleotides, the CDR3 is TGTGCCAGCAGCCCACGGCGGGGACCAGTCAGGGTCAATGAGCAGTTCTTC. Translated, it gives CASSPRRGPVRVNEQFF.